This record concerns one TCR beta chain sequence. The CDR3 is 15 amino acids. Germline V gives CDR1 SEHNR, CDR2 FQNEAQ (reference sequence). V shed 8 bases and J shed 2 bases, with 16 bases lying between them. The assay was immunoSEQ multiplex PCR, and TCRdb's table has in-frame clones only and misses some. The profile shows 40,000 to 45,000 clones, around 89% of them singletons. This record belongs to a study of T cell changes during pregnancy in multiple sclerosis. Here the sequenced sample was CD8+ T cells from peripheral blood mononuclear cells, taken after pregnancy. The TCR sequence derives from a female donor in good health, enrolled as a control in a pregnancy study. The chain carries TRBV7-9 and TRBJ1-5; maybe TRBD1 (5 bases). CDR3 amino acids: CASGGRGGGNQPQHF. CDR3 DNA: TGTGCCAGCGGGGGGAGGGGTGGGGGCAATCAGCCCCAGCATTTT.